This is a list of T cell receptor beta chains from one sample in a study of blood T cell repertoires in COVID-19. Assay: immunoSEQ multiplex PCR; the TCRdb copy retains only in-frame clones and omits some. The data hold roughly 290,000 clones, with 70% to 90% observed a single time. Sequencing was done on a sample of PBMCs or T cells enriched from blood (not recorded which). Source of these receptors: a woman aged 25 to 39 who had recovered from COVID-19. Both conserved end residues are part of each CDR3. Fields, in order: clone size, D gene, V gene, J gene, CDR3 protein, CDR3 DNA. A D gene is named only where the DNA matches it firmly. Clone size is not always given. Where it is, it says once, few, many or a class for expanded clones.

clone_size: few
d_call: TRBD1
v_call: TRBV30
j_call: TRBJ2-3
cdr3_aa: CAWSVDRGLTDTQYF
cdr3_nt: TGTGCCTGGAGTGTAGACAGGGGGCTAACAGATACGCAGTATTTT

clone_size: once
d_call: -
v_call: TRBV5-5
j_call: TRBJ1-4
cdr3_aa: CASSSPLEKLFF
cdr3_nt: TGTGCCAGCAGCTCCCCGTTGGAAAAACTGTTTTTT

clone_size: -
d_call: TRBD1
v_call: TRBV7-2
j_call: TRBJ2-2
cdr3_aa: CASSLGRTGNRGPGELFF
cdr3_nt: TGTGCCAGCAGCTTAGGAAGGACAGGGAATCGTGGCCCCGGGGAGCTGTTTTTT

clone_size: -
d_call: -
v_call: TRBV28
j_call: TRBJ1-6
cdr3_aa: CASRRGGSGSPLHF
cdr3_nt: TGTGCCAGCAGACGGGGGGGGAGCGGCTCACCCCTCCACTTT

clone_size: few
d_call: -
v_call: TRBV4-2
j_call: TRBJ1-1
cdr3_aa: CASSQDQGGTEAFF
cdr3_nt: TGTGCCAGCAGCCAAGATCAGGGAGGGACTGAAGCTTTCTTT

clone_size: -
d_call: -
v_call: TRBV3-1/TRBV3-2
j_call: TRBJ1-1
cdr3_aa: CASSQGTANTEAFF
cdr3_nt: TGTGCCAGCAGCCAAGGGACAGCGAACACTGAAGCTTTCTTT

clone_size: -
d_call: TRBD2
v_call: TRBV7-9
j_call: TRBJ2-1
cdr3_aa: CASSLKAGGRSSYNEQFF
cdr3_nt: TGTGCCAGCAGCTTAAAAGCGGGGGGCAGGAGCTCCTACAATGAGCAGTTCTTC

clone_size: -
d_call: -
v_call: TRBV25-1
j_call: TRBJ1-1
cdr3_aa: CASRAATGKGTEAFF
cdr3_nt: TGTGCCAGCAGGGCCGCTACAGGGAAGGGCACTGAAGCTTTCTTT

clone_size: -
d_call: TRBD2
v_call: TRBV7-3
j_call: TRBJ2-1
cdr3_aa: CASSPLKRGRVNEQFF
cdr3_nt: TGTGCCAGCAGCCCTCTAAAGCGGGGAAGGGTCAATGAGCAGTTCTTC

clone_size: -
d_call: -
v_call: TRBV10-3
j_call: TRBJ2-7
cdr3_aa: CAISESVTGIGSYEQYF
cdr3_nt: TGTGCCATCAGTGAGTCGGTCACAGGGATTGGCTCCTACGAGCAGTACTTC

clone_size: -
d_call: -
v_call: TRBV3-1/TRBV3-2
j_call: TRBJ1-4
cdr3_aa: CASSQTGRNEKLFF
cdr3_nt: TGTGCCAGCAGCCAGACAGGTAGAAATGAAAAACTGTTTTTT

clone_size: -
d_call: -
v_call: TRBV25-1
j_call: TRBJ2-5
cdr3_aa: CATGGGETQYF
cdr3_nt: TGTGCCACCGGAGGTGGGGAGACCCAGTACTTC

clone_size: once
d_call: TRBD1
v_call: TRBV28
j_call: TRBJ1-2
cdr3_aa: CASRYPGQGTGYTF
cdr3_nt: TGTGCCAGCAGGTACCCGGGACAGGGCACTGGCTACACCTTC

clone_size: -
d_call: TRBD1
v_call: TRBV14
j_call: TRBJ2-3
cdr3_aa: CASSKQGTDTQYF
cdr3_nt: TGTGCCAGCAGCAAACAGGGGACAGATACGCAGTATTTT

clone_size: -
d_call: -
v_call: TRBV27
j_call: TRBJ2-2
cdr3_aa: CASSLRGVNTGELFF
cdr3_nt: TGTGCCAGCAGTTTACGGGGAGTGAACACCGGGGAGCTGTTTTTT

clone_size: once
d_call: TRBD2
v_call: TRBV18
j_call: TRBJ2-4
cdr3_aa: CASSPIRGSDIQYF
cdr3_nt: TGTGCCAGCTCACCGATCCGCGGGAGTGACATTCAGTACTTC

clone_size: -
d_call: -
v_call: TRBV6-1
j_call: TRBJ2-3
cdr3_aa: CASSETAASTDTQYF
cdr3_nt: TGTGCCAGCAGTGAAACGGCGGCGAGCACAGATACGCAGTATTTT

clone_size: -
d_call: -
v_call: TRBV6-5
j_call: TRBJ1-5
cdr3_aa: CASSYSEGGNQPQHF
cdr3_nt: TGTGCCAGCAGTTACTCGGAAGGGGGCAATCAGCCCCAGCATTTT

clone_size: -
d_call: TRBD1
v_call: TRBV6-6
j_call: TRBJ1-2
cdr3_aa: CASSSAQGGGYTF
cdr3_nt: TGTGCCAGCAGTTCAGCTCAAGGGGGCGGCTACACCTTC

clone_size: -
d_call: TRBD1
v_call: TRBV15
j_call: TRBJ2-5
cdr3_aa: CATSRDRGTGAAGAQYF
cdr3_nt: TGTGCCACCAGCAGAGATCGCGGGACAGGGGCCGCCGGGGCCCAGTACTTC

clone_size: -
d_call: -
v_call: TRBV28
j_call: TRBJ1-2
cdr3_aa: CASRRYGYTF
cdr3_nt: TGTGCCAGCAGGCGCTATGGCTACACCTTC

clone_size: -
d_call: -
v_call: TRBV18
j_call: TRBJ1-4
cdr3_aa: CASSPTGPTNEKLFF
cdr3_nt: TGTGCCAGCTCACCGACAGGCCCGACTAATGAAAAACTGTTTTTT

clone_size: -
d_call: -
v_call: TRBV7-9
j_call: TRBJ1-1
cdr3_aa: CASRDWDTENTEAFF
cdr3_nt: TGTGCCAGCAGGGACTGGGACACTGAGAACACTGAAGCTTTCTTT

clone_size: -
d_call: TRBD1
v_call: TRBV9
j_call: TRBJ1-5
cdr3_aa: CASSMGQGDNQPQHF
cdr3_nt: TGTGCCAGCAGTATGGGACAGGGGGACAATCAGCCCCAGCATTTT

clone_size: once
d_call: -
v_call: TRBV5-1
j_call: TRBJ1-2
cdr3_aa: CASSLALIANYGYTF
cdr3_nt: TGCGCCAGCAGCTTGGCCCTCATAGCTAACTATGGCTACACCTTC

clone_size: -
d_call: TRBD1
v_call: TRBV6-5
j_call: TRBJ1-3
cdr3_aa: CASRKDRDPGNTIYF
cdr3_nt: TGTGCCAGCAGGAAGGACAGGGACCCTGGAAACACCATATATTTT

clone_size: few
d_call: -
v_call: TRBV30
j_call: TRBJ1-1
cdr3_aa: CAWSDPTAGNTEAFF
cdr3_nt: TGTGCCTGGAGTGACCCGACAGCCGGGAACACTGAAGCTTTCTTT

clone_size: -
d_call: TRBD1
v_call: TRBV18
j_call: TRBJ1-5
cdr3_aa: CASSERQGSNQPQHF
cdr3_nt: TGTGCCAGCTCAGAACGACAGGGATCCAATCAGCCCCAGCATTTT

clone_size: -
d_call: TRBD1
v_call: TRBV15
j_call: TRBJ2-4
cdr3_aa: CATSRGGTGISLYF
cdr3_nt: TGTGCCACCAGCAGAGGGGGGACAGGTATCTCTCTGTACTTC

clone_size: once
d_call: -
v_call: TRBV7-8
j_call: TRBJ1-2
cdr3_aa: CASSLEAGYGYTF
cdr3_nt: TGTGCCAGCAGCTTAGAGGCAGGGTACGGCTACACCTTC

clone_size: -
d_call: -
v_call: TRBV7-6
j_call: TRBJ2-2
cdr3_aa: CASSFSPRHTGELFF
cdr3_nt: TGTGCCAGCAGCTTCTCCCCGCGGCACACCGGGGAGCTGTTTTTT

clone_size: -
d_call: -
v_call: TRBV2
j_call: TRBJ1-1
cdr3_aa: CASREWTQGRTEAFF
cdr3_nt: TGTGCCAGCAGAGAATGGACACAGGGTAGGACTGAAGCTTTCTTT

clone_size: few
d_call: -
v_call: TRBV5-6
j_call: TRBJ2-2
cdr3_aa: CASSLYGALTGELFF
cdr3_nt: TGTGCCAGCAGCTTGTATGGGGCGCTCACCGGGGAGCTGTTTTTT

clone_size: -
d_call: -
v_call: TRBV5-1
j_call: TRBJ2-7
cdr3_aa: CASLAGPSSIEQYF
cdr3_nt: TGCGCCAGCTTGGCGGGCCCCTCGTCGATCGAGCAGTACTTC

clone_size: once
d_call: TRBD2
v_call: TRBV28
j_call: TRBJ2-7
cdr3_aa: CASSVSGGASYEQYF
cdr3_nt: TGTGCCAGCAGTGTTAGCGGGGGGGCATCCTACGAGCAGTACTTC

clone_size: -
d_call: -
v_call: TRBV2
j_call: TRBJ1-5
cdr3_aa: CASSVLRTTNQPQHF
cdr3_nt: TGTGCCAGCAGTGTGCTCAGGACTACCAATCAGCCCCAGCATTTT

clone_size: -
d_call: TRBD1
v_call: TRBV5-4
j_call: TRBJ2-5
cdr3_aa: CASSLYRGPETQYF
cdr3_nt: TGTGCCAGCAGCTTGTACAGGGGCCCAGAGACCCAGTACTTC

clone_size: -
d_call: -
v_call: TRBV27
j_call: TRBJ1-6
cdr3_aa: CASSLLAPSSYNSPLHF
cdr3_nt: TGTGCCAGCAGTTTATTAGCCCCTAGCTCCTATAATTCACCCCTCCACTTT

clone_size: -
d_call: TRBD1
v_call: TRBV7-9
j_call: TRBJ1-4
cdr3_aa: CASSRIRTGRVEKLFF
cdr3_nt: TGTGCCAGCAGCCGTATAAGGACAGGGAGGGTCGAAAAACTGTTTTTT

clone_size: -
d_call: -
v_call: TRBV6-5
j_call: TRBJ2-7
cdr3_aa: CASSPGTPYSYEQYF
cdr3_nt: TGTGCCAGCAGCCCCGGGACACCCTACTCCTACGAGCAGTACTTC

clone_size: many
d_call: -
v_call: TRBV7-9
j_call: TRBJ1-2
cdr3_aa: CASSLVGSRGRYGYTF
cdr3_nt: TGTGCCAGCAGCTTAGTGGGGAGCAGGGGAAGGTATGGCTACACCTTC

clone_size: -
d_call: TRBD2
v_call: TRBV6-4
j_call: TRBJ2-2
cdr3_aa: CASSDIAGGNTGELFF
cdr3_nt: TGTGCCAGCAGTGACATAGCGGGAGGGAACACCGGGGAGCTGTTTTTT

clone_size: -
d_call: TRBD1
v_call: TRBV9
j_call: TRBJ1-2
cdr3_aa: CASSTGQGNYGYTF
cdr3_nt: TGTGCCAGCAGCACGGGACAGGGAAACTATGGCTACACCTTC

clone_size: -
d_call: -
v_call: TRBV9
j_call: TRBJ2-2
cdr3_aa: CASSATGRFGELFF
cdr3_nt: TGTGCCAGCAGCGCGACAGGGAGGTTCGGGGAGCTGTTTTTT

clone_size: -
d_call: -
v_call: TRBV6-2/TRBV6-3
j_call: TRBJ2-1
cdr3_aa: CASSYSLAGDNNEQFF
cdr3_nt: TGTGCCAGCAGTTACTCACTCGCGGGGGACAACAATGAGCAGTTCTTC

clone_size: -
d_call: TRBD1
v_call: TRBV11-2
j_call: TRBJ1-2
cdr3_aa: CASSLEGQTYYGYTF
cdr3_nt: TGTGCCAGCAGCTTAGAGGGACAGACTTACTATGGCTACACCTTC

clone_size: -
d_call: TRBD1
v_call: TRBV5-1
j_call: TRBJ1-1
cdr3_aa: CASSQGGNKNTEAFF
cdr3_nt: TGCGCCAGCAGCCAGGGGGGTAACAAGAACACTGAAGCTTTCTTT